These 27 T cell receptor beta chains were sequenced from one sample in a study of blood T cell repertoires in COVID-19 (dated by TCRdb to the early 2020s). To prepare the library, the immunoSEQ multiplex PCR assay was applied. As stored in TCRdb, this immuneACCESS dataset retains in-frame rearrangements with V and J assigned. A fraction of the clones does not appear; measured against another copy, unresolved V genes explain less than half of the discrepancy, and the remainder lacks a known reason. The sample records about 140,000 clones, 75% to 85% of which are singletons. The leading ten clones occupy 4.5% of the sample. Sequences were obtained from peripheral blood. These receptors all come from a woman of 80 years or more with active or convalescent COVID-19.

This clone turned up a few times. The chain couples TRBV2 to TRBJ2-7, with D possibly being TRBD1 (6 bases). Germline CDR1 reads SNHLY; CDR2 reads FYNNEI. V shed 11 bases and J shed 2 bases, with 16 bases lying between them. The CDR3 consists of 13 residues. CDR3 coding DNA: TGTGCCGGATCTGACAGGAGCACCTACGAGCAGTACTTC. Translating it yields CAGSDRSTYEQYF. Full variable domain (missing parts from reference TRBV2 and TRBJ2-7): EPEVTQTPSHQVTQMGQEVILRCVPISNHLYFYWYRQILGQKVEFLVSFYNNEISEKSEIFDDQFSVERPDGSNFTLKIRSTKLEDSAMYFCAGSDRSTYEQYFGPGTRLTVT.

The genes are TRBV29-1 and TRBJ2-2; TRBD1 agrees at 7 bases. Germline loops: CDR1 SQVTM, CDR2 ANQGSEA. CDR3 length: 13 amino acids. CDR3: CSGEGAGTGELFF. For the CDR3, the DNA is TGCAGTGGAGAGGGGGCGGGCACCGGGGAGCTGTTTTTT.

In its sample, this clone was seen a few times. The V and J genes are TRBV9 and TRBJ1-2; D is possibly TRBD1 (5 bases). Germline V CDR1 and CDR2: SGDLS, YYNGEE. The CDR3 is 15 amino acids. The germline V and J ends were trimmed by 3 bases and 4 bases, with 16 bases remaining between them. The CDR3 is CASSEADTSLYGYTF. CDR3 nucleotides: TGTGCCAGCAGCGAGGCGGACACCTCCCTCTATGGCTACACCTTC.

DNA for the CDR3: TGTGCCAGCAGCTTTACGTACGGGGGGGTCACTGAAGCTTTCTTT. Translation: CASSFTYGGVTEAFF. V usage is TRBV28 and J usage is TRBJ1-1, with a tentative D call TRBD1 (5 bases). Germline assignment: CDR1 MDHEN and CDR2 SYDVKM. Trimming took off 6 bases at V and 4 bases at J, with 18 bases between the two ends. The CDR3 totals 15 residues.

This sequence joins TRBV30 and TRBJ1-4, with D perhaps TRBD1 (6 bases). Per the germline V gene, CDR1 is GTSNPN and CDR2 is SVGIG (reference sequence). Deletions cut 6 bases from V and 1 base from J, with 9 bases between. This CDR3 is built from 13 residues. In nucleotides, the CDR3 is TGTGCCTGTTACAGGGTAACTAATGAAAAACTGTTTTTT. Translation: CACYRVTNEKLFF.

The genes are TRBV6-5 and TRBJ1-1, with 7 bases that match TRBD1. CDR3 size: 15 residues. Per the germline V gene, CDR1 is MNHEY and CDR2 is SVGAGI. The J segment lost 1 base and the V segment lost 5 bases, leaving 7 bases of the junction unmatched. For the CDR3, the DNA is TGTGCCAGCAGTATTCAACAGGGGACGAACACTGAAGCTTTCTTT. Protein: CASSIQQGTNTEAFF.

For this clone: The junction and the germline gene differ at one end; a read error may be behind it. CDR3 DNA sequence: TGTGCCAGTAGCATAGGACAGGGGATGTCCTACGAGCAGTACTTC. It is translated as CASSIGQGMSYEQYF. The chain uses TRBV19 and TRBJ2-7, with 9 bases lining up with TRBD1. CDR1 LNHDA and CDR2 SQIVND come from the germline V gene (reference sequence). This CDR3 spans 15 amino acids.

The chain employs TRBV28 and TRBJ1-5; a possible D gene is TRBD1 (6 bases). CDR1 is MDHEN and CDR2 is SYDVKM in the germline V gene. The CDR3 sequence is 17 residues long. Trimming left V 6 bases short and J 1 base short, with 19 bases between. CDR3 bases: TGTGCCAGCAGCGCGAGGGGGAGGGGTAGGAGCAATCAGCCCCAGCATTTT. This sequence encodes CASSARGRGRSNQPQHF. Combining the CDR3 with reference TRBV28 and TRBJ1-5 gives the whole variable domain DVKVTQSSRYLVKRTGEKVFLECVQDMDHENMFWYRQDPGLGLRLIYFSYDVKMKEKGDIPEGYSVSREKKERFSLILESASTNQTSMYLCASSARGRGRSNQPQHFGDGTRLSIL.

The chain joins TRBV2 to TRBJ2-7; 7 nucleotides line up with TRBD1. With 6 bases clipped from V and 2 bases from J, the junction kept 4 bases outside the gene matches. The CDR3 totals 13 residues. Germline CDR1 reads SNHLY; CDR2 reads FYNNEI. The CDR3 DNA follows: TGTGCCAGCAGGGGGGACAGTGCCTACGAGCAGTACTTC. This sequence encodes CASRGDSAYEQYF.

This clone was recorded only once. This chain uses TRBV6-6 with TRBJ1-5; the match to TRBD1 covers 10 bases. In germline, CDR1 is MNHNY, CDR2 SVGAGI (reference sequence). The CDR3 totals 16 residues. The trim removed 5 bases at V and 1 base at J, leaving 5 bases unmatched. The CDR3 DNA reads TGTGCCAGCAGTACAGGACAGGGGGGAAGCAATCAGCCCCAGCATTTT. Protein product: CASSTGQGGSNQPQHF.

The V and J genes are TRBV11-3 and TRBJ1-4, with 9 bases identical to TRBD1. Germline-derived CDR1 and CDR2 are SGHNT and YENEEA. This CDR3 comprises 15 residues. After removal of 5 bases from V and 5 bases from J, the junction contained 6 bases not matched to a gene. The CDR3 region is CASSKGTGINEKLFF. The CDR3, as DNA: TGTGCCAGCAGCAAAGGGACAGGGATAAATGAAAAACTGTTTTTT.

The chain is built from TRBV29-1 and TRBJ2-1, with 7 bases identical to TRBD2. Germline loops: CDR1 SQVTM, CDR2 ANQGSEA. The V gene end was trimmed by 7 bases and the J gene end by 2 bases; junction bases not matched to a gene: 5. The CDR3 is made up of 13 amino acids. The chain's CDR3 is CSATGTTYNEQFF. CDR3 coding DNA: TGCAGCGCTACCGGGACTACCTACAATGAGCAGTTCTTC.

The rearrangement links TRBV2 to TRBJ1-5; D perhaps matches TRBD1 (5 bases). Deletions cut 6 bases from V and 7 bases from J, with 10 bases between. CDR1 is SNHLY and CDR2 is FYNNEI in the germline V gene. CDR3 length: 12 residues. The CDR3 DNA reads TGTGCCAGCAGCGCAGGGTACCAGCCCCAGCATTTT. This encodes CASSAGYQPQHF.

J is TRBJ1-5 and V is TRBV2; 8 bases line up with TRBD1. The CDR3 has 15 amino acids. CDR1 SNHLY and CDR2 FYNNEI come from the germline V gene. V lost 4 bases and J lost 7; bases outside the gene matches: 9. CDR3 DNA sequence: TGTGCCAGCAGTGGGGAGACAGGGGCGCAGCAGCCCCAGCATTTT. This gives the protein CASSGETGAQQPQHF.

The V gene is TRBV15, the J gene TRBJ1-4; D perhaps matches TRBD1 (5 bases). The CDR3 length is 15 residues. V lost 0 bases to trimming and J lost 5 bases, with 10 bases between them. Germline V gives CDR1 LNHNV, CDR2 YYDKDF (reference sequence). CDR3 DNA: TGTGCCACCAGCAGAGATCAGGGCCGGAATGAAAAACTGTTTTTT. This translates into CATSRDQGRNEKLFF.

In its sample, this clone was seen a few times. The rearrangement links TRBV14 to TRBJ2-1, with 8 bases fitting TRBD2. The CDR3 consists of 16 residues. V lost 0 bases and J lost 8; bases outside the gene matches: 9. Germline-derived CDR1 and CDR2 are SGHDN and FVKESK. CDR3 bases: TGTGCCAGCAGCCAAGATCCGGGCGGGGGGTTTGATGAGCAGTTCTTC. It is translated as CASSQDPGGGFDEQFF.

The V and J genes are TRBV11-2 and TRBJ2-6, with 7 bases aligning to TRBD1. The CDR3 totals 17 residues. In germline, CDR1 is SGHAT, CDR2 FQNNGV. After removal of 2 bases from V and 1 base from J, the junction contained 5 bases not matched to a gene. The CDR3 bases are TGTGCCAGCAGCTTACCGACAGGGTCTTCTGGGGCCAACGTCCTGACTTTC. Its protein product is CASSLPTGSSGANVLTF.

This clone has only a few counts. The V and J genes are TRBV6-1 and TRBJ1-3, with no clear D. CDR1 is MNHNS and CDR2 is SASEGT in the germline V gene. The CDR3 is 16 amino acids. The V end was cut by 0 bases, the J end by 3 bases, with 12 bases between. The CDR3 region is CASSEASGVIGNTIYF. The CDR3 region has the DNA TGTGCCAGCAGTGAAGCCTCCGGAGTTATTGGAAACACCATATATTTT.

The chain links TRBV25-1 to TRBJ2-5, with no clear D. The CDR3 length is 16 residues. The V end was cut by 3 bases, the J end by 4 bases, with 18 bases between. CDR1 is MGHDK and CDR2 is SYGVNS in the germline V gene. The CDR3 region has the DNA TGTGCCAGCAGTGAGAAGGCCACGACTGGCCGAGAGACCCAGTACTTC. Amino acid sequence: CASSEKATTGRETQYF.

J is TRBJ1-1 and V is TRBV5-4; D unresolved. CDR1 and CDR2 (germline): SGHNT, YYREEE (reference sequence). Trimming shortened V by 2 bases and J by 1 base, and 6 bases separated the two germline ends. The CDR3 runs to 13 residues. The CDR3 bases are TGTGCCAGCAGCTTTCCTAAGAACACTGAAGCTTTCTTT. Encoded protein: CASSFPKNTEAFF.

The chain couples TRBV11-1 to TRBJ1-2, with TRBD1 matching 7 bases. Per germline, CDR1 SGHAT and CDR2 FQDESV (reference sequence). Germline trimming cut 3 bases from V and 2 bases from J; bases unmatched to any gene: 6. The CDR3 extends over 15 amino acids. CDR3 coding DNA: TGTGCCAGCAGCTTTGGGGACAGAGTAAACTATGGCTACACCTTC. It yields the protein CASSFGDRVNYGYTF.

The chain is built from TRBV3-1 (or the pseudogene TRBV3-2) and TRBJ2-7; D remains unclear. Germline V lookup: CDR1 LGHDT, CDR2 YNNKEL (reference sequence). V lost 4 bases to trimming and J lost 4 bases, with 11 bases between them. This CDR3 is built from 13 residues. The CDR3 coding sequence is TGTGCCAGCAGCCCGCTAACCGGGTACGAGCAGTACTTC. Its protein is CASSPLTGYEQYF.

This clone occurred a few times. This chain joins TRBV19 and TRBJ2-3; 14 nucleotides match TRBD2. After removal of 4 bases from V and 6 bases from J, the junction contained 9 bases not matched to a gene. This CDR3 spans 17 amino acids. The germline V gene has CDR1 LNHDA and CDR2 SQIVND (reference sequence). Here the CDR3 reads CASSTRGLAGVLDTQYF. DNA for the CDR3: TGTGCCAGTAGTACCCGGGGACTAGCGGGGGTCTTGGATACGCAGTATTTT.

This clone was observed at least ten times. This chain links TRBV3-1 (or the pseudogene TRBV3-2) with TRBJ1-3; 11 nucleotides agree with TRBD1. Trimming removed 4 bases from V and 0 bases from J; junction bases left unmatched: 5. Germline values: CDR1 LGHDT, CDR2 YNNKEL (reference sequence). CDR3 length: 17 amino acids. The CDR3 protein is CASSPRTGGASGNTIYF. The CDR3 coding sequence is TGTGCCAGCAGCCCCAGGACAGGGGGCGCCTCTGGAAACACCATATATTTT.

The chain has TRBV7-9 and TRBJ2-5; 8 nucleotides line up with TRBD2. This CDR3 is built from 15 residues. Per germline, CDR1 SEHNR and CDR2 FQNEAQ (reference sequence). The ends lost 1 base at V and 3 bases at J; junction bases unmatched: 4. This CDR3 reads CASSLDGGAKETQYF. CDR3 in DNA: TGTGCCAGCAGCTTAGACGGGGGGGCGAAAGAGACCCAGTACTTC. Full variable domain (missing parts from reference TRBV7-9 and TRBJ2-5): DTGVSQNPRHKITKRGQNVTFRCDPISEHNRLYWYRQTLGQGPEFLTYFQNEAQLEKSRLLSDRFSAERPKGSFSTLEIQRTEQGDSAMYLCASSLDGGAKETQYFGPGTRLLVL.

The rearrangement uses TRBV4-1 and TRBJ1-5; no firm D call. The CDR3 runs 15 residues. Deletions cut 1 base from V and 7 bases from J, with 14 bases between. Germline CDR1 reads MGHRA; CDR2 reads YSYEKL. The CDR3 is CASSQGGQTNQPQHF. In DNA, the CDR3 is TGCGCCAGCAGCCAAGGTGGGCAGACCAACCAGCCCCAGCATTTT.

This clone was counted only a few times. CDR3 amino acids: CASSVVQGSGYTF. CDR3 coding DNA: TGTGCCAGCAGCGTAGTCCAGGGTAGTGGCTACACCTTC. The rearrangement joins TRBV9 to TRBJ1-2, with D perhaps matching TRBD1 (5 bases). The germline CDR1 and CDR2 sequences are SGDLS and YYNGEE. This CDR3 has 13 residues. V was pared by 0 bases and J by 7 bases, with 10 bases between.